The entry that follows covers one T cell receptor beta chain sequence. Its specificity is not known. Other DNA variants within this sample encode the same CDR3. This sample is part of a study of CD8+ T cells in alopecia areata. About the research overall: Tofacitinib ran 6 to 18 months, followed by 6 months off drug.

Following RNA extraction, reverse transcription yielded cDNA that acted as the sequencing template. The data were produced by immunoSEQ multiplex PCR, yet TCRdb's version contains in-frame clones alone and is incomplete. The sample records 80,000 to 100,000 clones, about 40% being singletons. Study-wide points: Lesional scalp displayed greater clonality than normal scalp, most notably in alopecia totalis/universalis.

This CDR3 has 12 amino acids. V was clipped by 3 bases and J by 6 bases, with 10 bases between them. Germline-derived CDR1 and CDR2 are SQVTM and ANQGSEA. Sequencing was done on a sample of CD4+ T cells sorted from blood. The J gene is TRBJ2-3, the V gene TRBV29-1; tentative D call: TRBD1 (6 bases). The sequence came from a human donor with alopecia areata. The CDR3 protein is CSVDRGGDTQYF. CDR3 DNA sequence: TGCAGCGTTGACAGGGGCGGGGATACGCAGTATTTT.